This record looks at one TCR beta chain sequence and its context. Trimming took 0 bases from V and 8 from J; bases not matched to a gene: 6. Per the germline V gene, CDR1 is SGHRS and CDR2 is YFSETQ. The length of the CDR3 is 15 residues. The source of the sample is a study of technical replicates of blood from a handful of donors. Data came from immunoSEQ multiplex PCR; TCRdb stores just in-frame clones and leaves some out. The repertoire holds approximately 92,000 clones, with about 95% as singletons. The clonotype comes from a human donor in good health. The chain joins TRBV5-1 to TRBJ2-1; TRBD1 aligns across 9 bases. The sequenced material came from T cells isolated from PBMCs. This CDR3 is CASSLAGQGFDEQFF. CDR3 coding DNA: TGCGCCAGCAGCTTGGCTGGACAGGGGTTTGATGAGCAGTTCTTC.